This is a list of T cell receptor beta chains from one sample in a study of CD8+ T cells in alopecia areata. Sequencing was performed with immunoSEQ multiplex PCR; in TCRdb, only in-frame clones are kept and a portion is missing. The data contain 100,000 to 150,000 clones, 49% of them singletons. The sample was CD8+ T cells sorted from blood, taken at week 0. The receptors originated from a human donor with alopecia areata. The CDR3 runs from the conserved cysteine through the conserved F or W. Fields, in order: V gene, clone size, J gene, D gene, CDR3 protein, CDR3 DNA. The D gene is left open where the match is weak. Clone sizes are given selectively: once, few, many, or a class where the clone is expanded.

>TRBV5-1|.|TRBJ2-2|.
CASSLGVTTRDTGELFF
TGCGCCAGCAGCTTGGGCGTCACCACGAGGGACACCGGGGAGCTGTTTTTT
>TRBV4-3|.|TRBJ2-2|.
CASSQDLNTGRNPGELFF
TGCGCCAGCAGCCAAGATCTTAATACAGGGCGGAATCCCGGGGAGCTGTTTTTT
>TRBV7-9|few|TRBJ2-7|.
CASSLVRGASYEQYF
TGTGCCAGCAGCCTCGTGAGGGGGGCCTCCTACGAGCAGTACTTC
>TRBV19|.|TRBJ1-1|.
CASSIFGNTEAFF
TGTGCCAGTAGTATCTTCGGGAACACTGAAGCTTTCTTT
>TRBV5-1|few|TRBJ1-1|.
CASSLDQNTEAFF
TGCGCCAGCAGCTTGGACCAGAACACTGAAGCTTTCTTT
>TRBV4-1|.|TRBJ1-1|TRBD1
CASSQVGGESDSTEAFF
TGCGCCAGCAGCCAAGTAGGGGGCGAATCAGATAGCACTGAAGCTTTCTTT
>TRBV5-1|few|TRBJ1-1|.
CASSLDVADTEAFF
TGCGCCAGCAGCTTGGACGTTGCGGACACTGAAGCTTTCTTT
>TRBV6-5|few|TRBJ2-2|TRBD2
CASSDGTSDTGELFF
TGTGCCAGCAGCGACGGGACTAGCGACACCGGGGAGCTGTTTTTT
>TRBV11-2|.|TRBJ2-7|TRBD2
CASTLRASGAYEQYF
TGTGCCAGCACCCTACGGGCTAGCGGGGCCTACGAGCAGTACTTC
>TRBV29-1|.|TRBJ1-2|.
CSVEAKSPAMGGYTF
TGCAGCGTTGAAGCGAAGTCCCCCGCAATGGGTGGCTACACCTTC
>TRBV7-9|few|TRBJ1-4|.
CASSLAGNEKLFF
TGTGCCAGCAGCTTAGCGGGTAATGAAAAACTGTTTTTT
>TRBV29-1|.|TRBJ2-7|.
CSAVNPGPGEQYF
TGCAGCGCCGTTAATCCGGGGCCAGGGGAGCAGTACTTC
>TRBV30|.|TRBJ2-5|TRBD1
CAWRWTGGRETQYF
TGTGCCTGGAGATGGACAGGGGGGCGGGAGACCCAGTACTTC
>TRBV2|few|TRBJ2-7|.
CASSTTRNSYEQYF
TGTGCCAGCAGTACAACCAGGAATTCCTACGAGCAGTACTTC
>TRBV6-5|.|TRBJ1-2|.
CASRSNLGGYTF
TGTGCCAGCAGGTCTAATCTAGGGGGCTACACCTTC
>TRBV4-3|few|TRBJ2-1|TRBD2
CASSHPTSGGQSSYNEQFF
TGCGCCAGCAGCCACCCCACTAGCGGGGGGCAAAGCTCCTACAATGAGCAGTTCTTC
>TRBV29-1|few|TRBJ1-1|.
CSVESDGLNTEAFF
TGCAGCGTCGAGAGTGACGGACTGAACACTGAAGCTTTCTTT
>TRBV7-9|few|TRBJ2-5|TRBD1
CASSPPGQGETQYF
TGTGCCAGCAGCCCTCCGGGACAGGGAGAGACCCAGTACTTC
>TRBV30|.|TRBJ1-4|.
CAWNWGVEEKLFF
TGTGCCTGGAATTGGGGAGTAGAGGAAAAACTGTTTTTT
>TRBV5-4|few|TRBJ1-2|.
CASSLGGDYGYTF
TGTGCCAGCAGTTTGGGAGGGGACTATGGCTACACCTTC
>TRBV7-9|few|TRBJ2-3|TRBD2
CASRLSGGAVDTQYF
TGTGCCAGCAGACTATCCGGGGGGGCCGTAGATACGCAGTATTTT
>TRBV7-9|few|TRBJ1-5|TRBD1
CASSLATGGSQPQHF
TGTGCCAGCAGCCTAGCGACAGGGGGCTCTCAGCCCCAGCATTTT